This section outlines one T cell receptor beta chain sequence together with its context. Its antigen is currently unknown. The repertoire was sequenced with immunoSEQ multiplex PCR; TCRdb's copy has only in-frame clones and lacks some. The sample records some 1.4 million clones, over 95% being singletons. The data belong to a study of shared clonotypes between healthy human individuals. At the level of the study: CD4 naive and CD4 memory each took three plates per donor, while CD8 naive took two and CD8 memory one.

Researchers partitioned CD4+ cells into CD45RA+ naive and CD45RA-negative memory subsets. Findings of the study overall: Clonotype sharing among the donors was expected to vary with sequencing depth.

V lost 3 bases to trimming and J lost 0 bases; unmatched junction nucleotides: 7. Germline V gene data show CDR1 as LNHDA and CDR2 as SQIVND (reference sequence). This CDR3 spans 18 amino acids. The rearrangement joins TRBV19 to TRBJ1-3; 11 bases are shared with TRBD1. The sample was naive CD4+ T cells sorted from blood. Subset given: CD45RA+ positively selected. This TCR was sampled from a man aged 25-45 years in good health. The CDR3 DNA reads TGTGCCAGTAGTATCCGGGACAGGGGGTCCCACTCTGGAAACACCATATATTTT. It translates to CASSIRDRGSHSGNTIYF.